Following are 27 T cell receptor beta chains from one sample sequenced in a study of technical replicates of blood from a handful of donors. The repertoire was sequenced with immunoSEQ multiplex PCR; TCRdb's copy has only in-frame clones and lacks some. In the table there are 83,000 or so clones, more than 80% of which are singletons. The sequenced material came from T cells isolated from PBMCs. The receptors stem from a human donor in good health.

The chain is built from TRBV6-5 and TRBJ2-5; D is unclear. The CDR3 is made up of 13 amino acids. V dropped 0 bases and J dropped 5 bases, with 7 bases sitting between them. Germline V gene data show CDR1 as MNHEY and CDR2 as SVGAGI. The CDR3 DNA is TGTGCCAGCAGTTACTCTCGTCCCGAGACCCAGTACTTC. This translates into CASSYSRPETQYF.

Details on this clone: The sample holds other DNA sequences that translate to the same CDR3. As DNA, the CDR3 is TGCGCCAGCAGCCCCGGGACAGGGACCGGGGAGCTGTTTTTT. This gives the protein CASSPGTGTGELFF. The rearrangement links TRBV5-1 to TRBJ2-2; 9 bases agree with TRBD1. The V segment lost 4 bases and the J segment 5 bases; nucleotides outside the gene matches: 3. The CDR3 is 14 amino acids. The germline gives CDR1 SGHRS, CDR2 YFSETQ.

V and J are TRBV5-1 and TRBJ2-2; the D is unclear. Germline V gene lookup returns CDR1 SGHRS and CDR2 YFSETQ. The length of the CDR3 is 16 residues. Trimming cost V 0 bases and J 2 bases, with 11 bases left between them. CDR3 sequence: CASSLAALENTGELFF. CDR3 DNA: TGCGCCAGCAGCTTGGCCGCTCTAGAAAACACCGGGGAGCTGTTTTTT. Full variable domain (rest looked up from reference TRBV5-1 and TRBJ2-2): KAGVTQTPRYLIKTRGQQVTLSCSPISGHRSVSWYQQTPGQGLQFLFEYFSETQRNKGNFPGRFSGRQFSNSRSEMNVSTLELGDSALYLCASSLAALENTGELFFGEGSRLTVL.

In its sample, this clone was seen once. The rearrangement links TRBV4-1 to TRBJ1-5; D may be TRBD1 (5 bases). V dropped 1 base and J dropped 0 bases, with 7 bases sitting between them. CDR3 length: 15 residues. Germline CDR1 reads MGHRA; CDR2 reads YSYEKL. The CDR3 region is CASSQGQNSNQPQHF. The DNA of the CDR3 is TGCGCCAGCAGCCAAGGACAGAATAGCAATCAGCCCCAGCATTTT.

The chain carries TRBV28 and TRBJ1-1; D perhaps matches TRBD1 (5 bases). The V gene's germline CDR1 is MDHEN and CDR2 SYDVKM. This CDR3 has 11 amino acids. The ends were cut back, 3 bases at V and 11 bases at J, with 10 bases in the middle. The CDR3 DNA follows: TGTGCCAGCAGTTTTGGGGAGGGGGCTTTCTTT. It yields the protein CASSFGEGAFF.

The chain couples TRBV6-1 to TRBJ1-1; a weak D match, TRBD1 (5 bases). Trimming pared 1 base from V and 0 bases from J, leaving 9 bases between. The CDR3 extends over 15 amino acids. Germline V lookup: CDR1 MNHNS, CDR2 SASEGT. The CDR3 spells CASSEDRFMNTEAFF. The CDR3 DNA follows: TGTGCCAGCAGTGAAGACAGGTTCATGAACACTGAAGCTTTCTTT.

V and J are TRBV4-1 and TRBJ2-7; the D is unclear. The CDR3 sequence is 12 residues long. V lost 4 bases to trimming and J lost 1 base, with 5 bases between them. Germline loops: CDR1 MGHRA, CDR2 YSYEKL. CDR3 protein: CASSRYSYEQYF. The CDR3, as DNA: TGCGCCAGCAGCCGCTATTCCTACGAGCAGTACTTC.

The chain carries TRBV5-1 and TRBJ2-3; 8 nucleotides match TRBD2. The CDR3 runs 16 residues. CDR1 is SGHRS and CDR2 is YFSETQ in the germline V gene. J lost 4 bases, V lost 4 bases, and 11 bases had no gene match. CDR3 bases: TGCGCCAGCAGCCCGGGGAGCGGGAGTAGGTCAGATACGCAGTATTTT. It codes for CASSPGSGSRSDTQYF.

The rearrangement joins TRBV19 to TRBJ2-5, with a weak D call TRBD1 (5 bases). Deletions cut 4 bases from V and 0 bases from J, with 12 bases between. Germline CDR1 reads LNHDA; CDR2 reads SQIVND (reference sequence). The CDR3 is made up of 15 amino acids. CDR3 loop: CASSRTTAHQETQYF. The CDR3 nucleotides read TGTGCCAGTAGTAGAACGACAGCGCACCAAGAGACCCAGTACTTC. Variable domain in full (rest from reference TRBV19 and TRBJ2-5): DGGITQSPKYLFRKEGQNVTLSCEQNLNHDAMYWYRQDPGQGLRLIYYSQIVNDFQKGDIAEGYSVSREKKESFPLTVTSAQKNPTAFYLCASSRTTAHQETQYFGPGTRLLVL.

This chain joins TRBV5-1 and TRBJ1-2; maybe TRBD1 (6 bases). Trimming removed 2 bases at V and 8 bases at J, with 13 bases between. The CDR3 is 13 residues long. CDR1 SGHRS and CDR2 YFSETQ come from the germline V gene. In DNA, the CDR3 is TGCGCCAGCAGCTTTGGTCAGGGGTACGGCTACACCTTC. Its translation is CASSFGQGYGYTF.

The chain uses TRBV5-1 and TRBJ1-3, with D maybe TRBD1 (5 bases). The CDR3 totals 14 residues. Germline assignment: CDR1 SGHRS and CDR2 YFSETQ. Trimming pared 4 bases from V and 0 bases from J, leaving 8 bases between. CDR3 region: CASSGGDSGNTIYF. The CDR3 bases are TGCGCCAGCAGCGGAGGGGACTCTGGAAACACCATATATTTT.

This chain links TRBV11-2 with TRBJ2-1; 9 bases map to TRBD2. The V gene end was trimmed by 9 bases and the J gene end by 3 bases; junction bases not matched to a gene: 9. Germline assignment: CDR1 SGHAT and CDR2 FQNNGV. There are 15 residues in the CDR3. CDR3 bases: TGTGCCAGTATAAACGTAGCGGGAGACTACAATGAGCAGTTCTTC. Translation gives CASINVAGDYNEQFF.

The CDR3 DNA sequence: TGTGCCAGCAGCCGTTCCGTAGGGAGGGGGGAGACCCAGTACTTC. This codes for CASSRSVGRGETQYF. The rearrangement links TRBV7-2 to TRBJ2-5; TRBD2 might be the D (7 bases). Trimming stripped 5 bases from V and 5 bases from J, with 18 bases between. In germline, CDR1 is SGHTA, CDR2 FQGNSA. The CDR3 spans 15 residues.

The V call is TRBV5-4, the J call TRBJ2-3; D is possibly TRBD1 (6 bases). This CDR3 is built from 17 residues. CDR1 and CDR2 (germline): SGHNT, YYREEE (reference sequence). V lost 0 bases and J lost 2, with 16 bases in between. The CDR3 DNA reads as TGTGCCAGCAGCTTGGAGCAGGGGTTTTTATACACAGATACGCAGTATTTT. This gives the protein CASSLEQGFLYTDTQYF.

This chain joins TRBV6-6 and TRBJ2-1; 11 nucleotides agree with TRBD1. The CDR3 has 15 residues. CDR1 is MNHNY and CDR2 is SVGAGI in the germline V gene (reference sequence). The V gene end was trimmed by 8 bases and the J gene end by 7 bases; junction bases not matched to a gene: 10. The CDR3 here is CASVGLDRGRNEQFF. In DNA form, the CDR3 reads TGTGCCAGCGTAGGACTGGACAGGGGGCGGAATGAGCAGTTCTTC.

This sequence joins TRBV2 and TRBJ1-4; TRBD1 might be the D (6 bases). Trimming left V 3 bases short and J 10 bases short, with 15 bases between. This CDR3 has 14 amino acids. The V gene's germline CDR1 is SNHLY and CDR2 FYNNEI. CDR3 sequence reads: CASSDGEKTGKLFF. Here the CDR3 DNA reads TGTGCCAGCAGTGACGGGGAGAAGACAGGAAAACTGTTTTTT.

This chain links TRBV5-1 with TRBJ2-3, with D perhaps TRBD1 (6 bases). The length of the CDR3 is 13 residues. Trimming removed 2 bases at V and 6 bases at J, with 10 bases between. The germline V gene has CDR1 SGHRS and CDR2 YFSETQ. CDR3: CASSFWGRDTQYF. The CDR3 DNA is TGCGCCAGCAGCTTTTGGGGGCGGGATACGCAGTATTTT.

The chain has TRBV5-1 and TRBJ2-3, with 8 bases lining up with TRBD1. V gave up 5 bases and J gave up 0 bases; unmatched junction bases: 2. The CDR3 has 14 residues. Germline loops: CDR1 SGHRS, CDR2 YFSETQ. CDR3 in DNA: TGCGCCAGCAGGGACAGGGCGAGCACAGATACGCAGTATTTT. It yields the protein CASRDRASTDTQYF.

The chain is built from TRBV11-2 and TRBJ2-7; weak D call: TRBD2 (7 bases). With 6 bases removed from V and 0 bases from J, the gap between germline ends came to 12 bases. The CDR3 is 14 amino acids. Germline CDR1 is SGHAT and CDR2 is FQNNGV. The CDR3 DNA follows: TGTGCCAGCAGAATGGGGGGGCGCTCCTACGAGCAGTACTTC. This codes for CASRMGGRSYEQYF.

The CDR3 protein is CASSSHGGSATDTQYF. Here the CDR3 DNA reads TGTGCCAGCAGTTCCCACGGCGGGAGTGCCACAGATACGCAGTATTTT. V is TRBV28 and J is TRBJ2-3; 7 positions match TRBD2. With 4 bases clipped from V and 2 bases from J, the junction kept 9 bases outside the gene matches. This CDR3 contains 16 residues. Germline V gives CDR1 MDHEN, CDR2 SYDVKM.

This rearrangement joins TRBV18 to TRBJ1-4, with no clear D. The V and J ends lost 0 bases and 8 bases respectively, with 7 bases between them. This CDR3 comprises 13 residues. Germline CDR1 KGHSH, CDR2 LQKENI. The CDR3 sequence: CASSPPGDEKLFF. The CDR3 nucleotides read TGTGCCAGCTCACCACCGGGAGACGAAAAACTGTTTTTT.

The V gene is TRBV5-4, the J gene TRBJ2-2; 12 positions match TRBD2. With V trimmed by 6 bases and J by 5 bases, 8 bases remained unmatched. There are 16 residues in the CDR3. Per the germline V gene, CDR1 is SGHNT and CDR2 is YYREEE (reference sequence). CDR3 coding DNA: TGTGCCAGCAATAGCGCGACTAGCGGGAGTACCGGGGAGCTGTTTTTT. The encoded protein is CASNSATSGSTGELFF.

The chain uses TRBV11-2 and TRBJ2-5; 8 positions match TRBD2. The CDR3 contains 15 residues. After removal of 5 bases from V and 3 bases from J, the junction contained 8 bases not matched to a gene. Germline V gene data show CDR1 as SGHAT and CDR2 as FQNNGV. CDR3 coding DNA: TGTGCCAGCAGCCCGATTCATAGCGGGGAAGAGACCCAGTACTTC. It is translated as CASSPIHSGEETQYF.

The J gene is TRBJ1-1, the V gene TRBV30, with no clear D. The CDR3 is 13 residues long. The V gene's germline CDR1 is GTSNPN and CDR2 SVGIG (reference sequence). The CDR3 reads CGARIGMNTEAFF. The CDR3 DNA follows: TGTGGGGCCCGTATTGGCATGAACACTGAAGCTTTCTTT.

The rearrangement links TRBV7-9 to TRBJ2-6, with D perhaps TRBD2 (5 bases). Germline CDR1 and CDR2: SEHNR and FQNEAQ (reference sequence). CDR3 length: 14 residues. Trimming took off 8 bases at V and 3 bases at J, with 11 bases between the two ends. CDR3 amino acids: CASHRGDGANVLTF. CDR3 DNA: TGTGCCAGCCACCGGGGTGATGGGGCCAACGTCCTGACTTTC.

This sequence joins TRBV20-1 and TRBJ1-2, with a weak D call TRBD1 (6 bases). Germline V gene data show CDR1 as DFQATT and CDR2 as SNEGSKA (reference sequence). V gave up 2 bases and J gave up 10 bases, with 11 bases separating them. CDR3 length: 11 residues. CDR3 DNA sequence: TGCAGTGCTAGATGGGGGGGGGCCTACACCTTC. Its translation: CSARWGGAYTF.

The chain uses TRBV10-3 and TRBJ2-3, with 7 bases identical to TRBD1. Germline lookup yields CDR1 ENHRY and CDR2 SYGVKD. After removal of 5 bases from V and 2 bases from J, the junction contained 7 bases not matched to a gene. The CDR3 has 15 residues. CDR3 sequence: CAISPPGTATDTQYF. Here the CDR3 DNA reads TGTGCCATCAGTCCCCCCGGGACAGCCACAGATACGCAGTATTTT.